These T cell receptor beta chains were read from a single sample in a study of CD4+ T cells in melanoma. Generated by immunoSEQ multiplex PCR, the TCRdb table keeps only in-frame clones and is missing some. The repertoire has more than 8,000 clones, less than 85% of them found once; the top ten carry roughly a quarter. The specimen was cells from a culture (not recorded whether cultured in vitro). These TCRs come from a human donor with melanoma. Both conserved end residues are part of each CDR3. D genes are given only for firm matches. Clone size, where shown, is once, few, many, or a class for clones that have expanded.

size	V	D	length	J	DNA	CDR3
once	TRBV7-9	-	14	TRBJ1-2	TGTGCCAGCAGCTGGGGGGGTTCCGACTATGGCTACACCTTC	CASSWGGSDYGYTF
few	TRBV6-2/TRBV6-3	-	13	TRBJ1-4	TGTGCCAGCAGTGGGACGCCGCTCTCCGAACTGTTTTTT	CASSGTPLSELFF
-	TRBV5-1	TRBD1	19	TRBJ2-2	TGCGCCAGCAGCCCCCTCCCGGGACAGGGAAAGGGGACCACCGGGGAGCTGTTTTTT	CASSPLPGQGKGTTGELFF
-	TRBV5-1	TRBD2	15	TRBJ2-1	TGCGCCAGCAGCGTGGGGACTAGCGGGGGGTCCCAGCAGTTCTTC	CASSVGTSGGSQQFF
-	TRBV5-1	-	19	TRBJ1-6	TGCGCCAGCAGCTTGGATTTTGCATCCGGGACACCTTATAATTCACCCCTCCACTTT	CASSLDFASGTPYNSPLHF
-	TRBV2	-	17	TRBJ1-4	TGTGCCAGCAGTGCCCCGGCAGGGAGGGGGATTAATGAAAAACTGTTTTTT	CASSAPAGRGINEKLFF
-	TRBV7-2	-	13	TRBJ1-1	TGTGCCAGCAGCTACGGGATCTATACTGAAGCTTTCTTT	CASSYGIYTEAFF
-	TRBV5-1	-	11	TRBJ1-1	TGCGCCAGCGGAGAGACGGACGAAGCTTTCTTT	CASGETDEAFF
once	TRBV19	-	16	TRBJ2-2	TGTGCCAGTAGTATAAGGGGGGAGACAAATACCGGGGAGCTGTTTTTT	CASSIRGETNTGELFF
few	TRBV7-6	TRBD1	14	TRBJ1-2	TGTGCCAGCAGCTTAGCGGAGGGGGCGGATGGCTACACCTTC	CASSLAEGADGYTF
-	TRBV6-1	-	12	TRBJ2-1	TGTGCCAGCAGTGAAAGCTTTAATGAGCAGTTCTTC	CASSESFNEQFF
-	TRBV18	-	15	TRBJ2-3	TGTGCCAGCTCACGCGAGGACGGAGGCACAGATACGCAGTATTTT	CASSREDGGTDTQYF
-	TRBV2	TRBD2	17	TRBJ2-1	TGTGCCAGCAGTGACCCCGGACTAGCGGGGCGCTACAATGAGCAGTTCTTC	CASSDPGLAGRYNEQFF
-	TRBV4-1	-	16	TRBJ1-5	TGCGCCAGCAGCCAAGATCGGAGAAATAGCAATCAGCCCCAGCATTTT	CASSQDRRNSNQPQHF
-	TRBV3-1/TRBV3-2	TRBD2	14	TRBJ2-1	TGTGCCAGCAGCCGACTAGCGGGGGGTAGTGAGCAGTTCTTC	CASSRLAGGSEQFF
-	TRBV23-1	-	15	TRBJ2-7	TGCGCCCGCAAAAGAGGGGGTGACAACGACTACGAGCAGTACTTC	CARKRGGDNDYEQYF
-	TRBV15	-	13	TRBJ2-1	TGTGCCACCAGCAGAGGCCTGCGAGGTGAGCAGTTCTTC	CATSRGLRGEQFF
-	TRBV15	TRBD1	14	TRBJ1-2	TGTGCCACCAGACGGACAGGGGGCGACTATGGCTACACCTTC	CATRRTGGDYGYTF
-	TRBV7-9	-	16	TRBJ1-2	TGTGCCAGCAGCTTGGTCCCTAGGAGGGCAATTGTTGGCTACACCTTC	CASSLVPRRAIVGYTF
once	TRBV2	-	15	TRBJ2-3	TGTGCCAGCAGTGACGAGGGACTGAGCACAGATACGCAGTATTTT	CASSDEGLSTDTQYF
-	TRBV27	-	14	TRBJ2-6	TGTGCCAGCAGCGCAACCCGACAGGTTTACGTCCTGACTTTC	CASSATRQVYVLTF
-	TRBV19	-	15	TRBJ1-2	TGTGCCAGTAGTATCGGGCAGCCGAGATACTATGGCTACACCTTC	CASSIGQPRYYGYTF
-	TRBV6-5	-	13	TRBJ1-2	TGTGCCAGCACCTTGACAGGTATATATGGCTACACCTTC	CASTLTGIYGYTF
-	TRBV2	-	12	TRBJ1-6	TGTGCCAGCAGGAAGGATAATTCACCCCTCCACTTT	CASRKDNSPLHF
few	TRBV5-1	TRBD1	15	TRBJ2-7	TGCGCCAGCAGCTTGGTGGGACAGGGGGCCTACGAGCAGTACTTC	CASSLVGQGAYEQYF
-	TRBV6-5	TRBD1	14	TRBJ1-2	TGTGCCAGCAGAAGACAGGGGGGAACCTATGGCTACACCTTC	CASRRQGGTYGYTF
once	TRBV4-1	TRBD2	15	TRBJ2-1	TGCGCCAGCAGCTGGGCTAGCGGGGGTTACAATGAGCAGTTCTTC	CASSWASGGYNEQFF
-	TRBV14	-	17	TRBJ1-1	TGTGCCAGCAGCCAAGCAATCTATACAGGGCCGGGCACTGAAGCTTTCTTT	CASSQAIYTGPGTEAFF
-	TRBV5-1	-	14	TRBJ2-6	TGCGCCAGCAGCTTATACTCTGGGGCCAACGTCCTGACTTTC	CASSLYSGANVLTF
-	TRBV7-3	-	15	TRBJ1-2	TGTGCCAGCAGCTTAAAAGGAGCCCGGGTTGGTGGCTACACCTTC	CASSLKGARVGGYTF
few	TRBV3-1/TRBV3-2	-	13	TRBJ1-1	TGTGCCAGCAGCCGAGGAGGGGGAACTGAAGCTTTCTTT	CASSRGGGTEAFF
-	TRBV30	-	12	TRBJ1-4	TGTGCCTGGAAAGGAGATAATGAAAAACTGTTTTTT	CAWKGDNEKLFF
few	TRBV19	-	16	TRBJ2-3	TGTGCCAGTATGGAGGGAGGGACAGGCGGTAGAGATACGCAGTATTTT	CASMEGGTGGRDTQYF
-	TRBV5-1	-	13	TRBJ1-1	TGCGCCAGCAGCCGATTGGACGGCGCTGAAGCTTTCTTT	CASSRLDGAEAFF
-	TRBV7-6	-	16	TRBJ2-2	TGTGCCAGCAGCTTATTTGGCAGGGAATTACCCGGGGAGCTGTTTTTT	CASSLFGRELPGELFF
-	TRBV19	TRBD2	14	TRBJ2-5	TGTGCCAGTAGTCGGGTAGCGGGACAAGAGACCCAGTACTTC	CASSRVAGQETQYF
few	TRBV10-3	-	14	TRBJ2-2	TGTGCCATCAGTGAGTCGTCAAACACCGGGGAGCTGTTTTTT	CAISESSNTGELFF
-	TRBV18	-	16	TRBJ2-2	TGTGCCAGCTCACCATCTTTACGGGGAGCCACCGGGGAGCTGTTTTTT	CASSPSLRGATGELFF
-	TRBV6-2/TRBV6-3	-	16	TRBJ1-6	TGTGCCAGCAGTTACGGGGGGGCAGCCAACAATTCACCCCTCCACTTT	CASSYGGAANNSPLHF
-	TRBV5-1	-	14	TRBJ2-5	TGCGCCAGCAGTCCCGGGGCGGGGAGGGAGACCCAGTACTTC	CASSPGAGRETQYF
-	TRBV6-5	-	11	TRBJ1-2	TGTGCCAGCATGCGACACCTGGTTTACACCTTC	CASMRHLVYTF
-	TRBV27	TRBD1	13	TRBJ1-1	TGTGCCAGCGGGAAACAGGGGGCAAATGAAGCTTTCTTT	CASGKQGANEAFF
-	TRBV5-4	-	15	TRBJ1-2	TGTGCCAGCACTGGAGTGGCGGCGGGTAACTATGGCTACACCTTC	CASTGVAAGNYGYTF
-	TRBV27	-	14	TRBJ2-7	TGTGCCAGCAGTTCCGCACGTGGATCCTACGAGCAGTACTTC	CASSSARGSYEQYF
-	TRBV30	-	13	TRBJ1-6	TGTGCCGGGCAGGAAACCTCAAATTCACCCCTCCACTTT	CAGQETSNSPLHF
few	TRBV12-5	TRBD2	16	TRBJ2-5	TGTGCTAGTGGTTTGGTACGGGGAGGGTACCAAGAGACCCAGTACTTC	CASGLVRGGYQETQYF
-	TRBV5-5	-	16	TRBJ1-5	TGTGCCAGCAGCCGGGTTTGGGGAGAGAGTAATCAGCCCCAGCATTTT	CASSRVWGESNQPQHF
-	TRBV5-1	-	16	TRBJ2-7	TGCGCCAGCAGGGGGGATGTGGGAGGTTTCGCCCACGAGCAGTACTTC	CASRGDVGGFAHEQYF
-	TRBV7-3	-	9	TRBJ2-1	TGTGCCAGCAGCCCCAGGGGTCTCTTC	CASSPRGLF
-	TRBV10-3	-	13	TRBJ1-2	TGTGCCATCAGTGAGTCGACTAGCTATGGCTACACCTTC	CAISESTSYGYTF
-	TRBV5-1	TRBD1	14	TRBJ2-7	TGCGCCAGCAGGATAGAAAGGGGGCGAGACGAGCAGTACTTC	CASRIERGRDEQYF
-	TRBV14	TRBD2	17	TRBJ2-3	TGTGCCAGCAGCCAAGCCCAGGGACTAGCCCGAGCAGATACGCAGTATTTT	CASSQAQGLARADTQYF
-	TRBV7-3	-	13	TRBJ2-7	TGTGCCAGCAGCTTAAGCCAGGTCCACGAGCAGTACTTC	CASSLSQVHEQYF
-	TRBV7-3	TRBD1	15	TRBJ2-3	TGTGCCAGCAGCTTGACAGGGTTCTTTGCAGATACGCAGTATTTT	CASSLTGFFADTQYF
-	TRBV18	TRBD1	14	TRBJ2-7	TGTGCCAGCTCAGCAGGACAGGGCTCCTACGAGCAGTACTTC	CASSAGQGSYEQYF